The 5 T cell receptor beta chains given below trace back to one sample, sequenced in a study of cytomegalovirus exposure and HLA in healthy donors. PCR primers comprised 60 Vbeta and 13 Jbeta primers. Sequenced by immunoSEQ multiplex PCR; TCRdb stores in-frame clones only, minus some. This sample has 100,000 or so clones; under 80% occur once, and the top ten carry approximately 4%. The sample comprised PBMCs. These receptors all come from a middle-aged man in good health and CMV-seronegative.

This clone was seen a handful of times. This sequence joins TRBV5-1 and TRBJ1-1; 9 bases are a match to TRBD1. The CDR3 loop spans 14 amino acids. Germline lookup yields CDR1 SGHRS and CDR2 YFSETQ. J gave up 6 bases and V 2 bases, and 5 bases lay outside the gene matches. The CDR3 bases are TGCGCCAGCAGCTTAGGGACAGGGTGGGCTGAAGCTTTCTTT. Protein sequence: CASSLGTGWAEAFF.

This clone was seen only once. This chain uses TRBV7-9 with TRBJ2-2; 8 bases fit TRBD1. Trimming cost V 6 bases and J 7 bases; bases outside gene matches: 10. This CDR3 has 15 amino acids. In germline, CDR1 is SEHNR, CDR2 FQNEAQ (reference sequence). CDR3 in amino acids: CASRPDRGFNGELFF. The CDR3 nucleotides are TGTGCCAGCAGGCCTGACAGGGGATTCAACGGGGAGCTGTTTTTT.

The chain is built from TRBV6-5 and TRBJ1-1; a possible D gene is TRBD1 (5 bases). V lost 2 bases and J 2 bases, leaving 9 bases between the germline ends. This CDR3 is built from 14 residues. CDR1 MNHEY and CDR2 SVGAGI come from the germline V gene. The CDR3 coding sequence is TGTGCCAGCAGTTACGGGCAGGGAAACACTGAAGCTTTCTTT. As protein: CASSYGQGNTEAFF.

The chain links TRBV28 to TRBJ2-3; unclear D gene. This CDR3 spans 12 amino acids. The V gene's germline CDR1 is MDHEN and CDR2 SYDVKM. V lost 6 bases and J lost 2, with 6 bases in between. The CDR3 DNA reads TGTGCCAGCAGGCGTAACACAGATACGCAGTATTTT. Translating it yields CASRRNTDTQYF.

The rearrangement joins TRBV10-2 to TRBJ2-7; 7 positions match TRBD1. J gave up 7 bases and V 6 bases, and 9 bases lay outside the gene matches. The CDR3 consists of 13 residues. CDR1 is WSHSY, CDR2 SAAADI, per germline. The CDR3 DNA follows: TGCGCCAGCAGAGGGACAGTCCCGGGGGAGCAGTACTTC. Its protein product is CASRGTVPGEQYF.